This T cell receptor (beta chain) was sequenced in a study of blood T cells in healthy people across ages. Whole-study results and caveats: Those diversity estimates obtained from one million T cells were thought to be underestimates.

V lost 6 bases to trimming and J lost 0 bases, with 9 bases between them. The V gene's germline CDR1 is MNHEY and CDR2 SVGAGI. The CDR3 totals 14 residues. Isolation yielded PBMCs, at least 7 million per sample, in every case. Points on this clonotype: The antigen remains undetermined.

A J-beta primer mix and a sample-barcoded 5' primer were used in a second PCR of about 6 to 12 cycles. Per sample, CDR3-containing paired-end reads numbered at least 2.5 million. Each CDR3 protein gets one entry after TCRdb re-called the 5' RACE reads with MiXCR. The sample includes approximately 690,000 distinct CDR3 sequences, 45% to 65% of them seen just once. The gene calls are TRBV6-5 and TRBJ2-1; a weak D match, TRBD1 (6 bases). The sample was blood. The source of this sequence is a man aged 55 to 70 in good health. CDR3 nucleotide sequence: TGTGCCAGCAGGACAGGTAGCTCCTACAATGAGCAGTTCTTC. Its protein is CASRTGSSYNEQFF.